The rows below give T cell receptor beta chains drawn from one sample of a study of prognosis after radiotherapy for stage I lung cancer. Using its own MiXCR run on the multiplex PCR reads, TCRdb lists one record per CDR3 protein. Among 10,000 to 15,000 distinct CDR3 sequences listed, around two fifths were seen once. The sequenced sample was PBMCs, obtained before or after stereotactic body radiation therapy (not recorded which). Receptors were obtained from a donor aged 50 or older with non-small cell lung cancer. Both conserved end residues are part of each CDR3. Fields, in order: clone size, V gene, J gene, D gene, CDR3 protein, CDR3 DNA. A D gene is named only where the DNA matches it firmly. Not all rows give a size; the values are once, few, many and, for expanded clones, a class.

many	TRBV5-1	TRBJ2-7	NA	CASSLVGASYEQYF	TGCGCCAGCAGCTTGGTGGGCGCCTCCTACGAGCAGTACTTC
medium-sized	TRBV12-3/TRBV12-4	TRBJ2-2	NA	CASSLDFSGGELFF	TGTGCCAGCAGTCTAGACTTCTCCGGCGGGGAGCTGTTTTTT
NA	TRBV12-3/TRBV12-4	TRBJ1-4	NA	CASSPRGRGEKLFF	TGTGCCAGCAGTCCCCGAGGTAGAGGGGAAAAACTGTTTTTT
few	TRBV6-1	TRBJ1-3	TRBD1	CASKTGQSSGNTIYF	TGTGCCAGCAAGACGGGACAGAGCTCTGGAAACACCATATATTTT
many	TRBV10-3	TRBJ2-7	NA	CAISDRLPYEQYF	TGTGCCATCAGTGACAGGCTCCCCTACGAGCAGTACTTC
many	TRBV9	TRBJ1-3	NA	CASSDQQGGSGNTIYF	TGTGCCAGCAGCGACCAACAGGGCGGCTCTGGAAACACCATATATTTT
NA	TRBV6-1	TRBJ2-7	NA	CASSPGQGGEHYF	TGTGCCAGCAGTCCGGGACAAGGCGGGGAGCATTACTTC
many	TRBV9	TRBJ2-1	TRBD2	CASSVLAAYNEQFF	TGTGCCAGCAGCGTACTAGCGGCATACAATGAGCAGTTCTTC
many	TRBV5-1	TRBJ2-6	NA	CASSPGLSSGANVLTF	TGCGCCAGCAGCCCGGGACTCAGCTCTGGGGCCAACGTCCTGACTTTC
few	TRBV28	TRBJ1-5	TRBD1	CASHKQGDQPQHF	TGTGCCAGCCACAAACAGGGGGATCAGCCCCAGCATTTT
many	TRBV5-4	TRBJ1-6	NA	CASRSAGAGYGSYNSPLHF	TGTGCCAGCAGATCCGCCGGGGCAGGGTACGGGTCCTATAATTCACCCCTCCACTTT
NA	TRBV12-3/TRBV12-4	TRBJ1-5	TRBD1	CASSLVGTGGNQPQHF	TGTGCCAGCAGTTTAGTTGGGACAGGGGGAAATCAGCCCCAGCATTTT
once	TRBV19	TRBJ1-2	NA	CASNGHPDYGYTF	TGTGCCAGTAACGGACACCCCGACTATGGCTACACCTTC
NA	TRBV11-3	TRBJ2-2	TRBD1	CASSLLPGTGGTGELFF	TGTGCCAGCAGCTTACTTCCCGGGACAGGGGGAACCGGGGAGCTGTTTTTT
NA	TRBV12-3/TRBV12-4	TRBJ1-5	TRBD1	CASRLSTGGSSQPQHF	TGTGCCAGCAGGCTTTCTACAGGGGGCTCTAGTCAGCCCCAGCATTTT
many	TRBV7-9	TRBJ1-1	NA	CASSLAQSWSRRRAFF	TGTGCCAGCAGCTTAGCGCAATCCTGGTCTCGAAGGAGGGCTTTCTTT
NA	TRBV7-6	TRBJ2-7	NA	CASSAAPGDYEQYF	TGTGCCAGCAGTGCTGCCCCGGGAGACTACGAGCAGTACTTC
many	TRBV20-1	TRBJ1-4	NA	CSAREFSGIRKLFF	TGCAGTGCTAGAGAATTTTCAGGCATTCGAAAACTGTTTTTT
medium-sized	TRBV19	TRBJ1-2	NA	CASTRGVLDGYTF	TGTGCCAGTACCCGGGGCGTCCTTGATGGCTACACCTTC
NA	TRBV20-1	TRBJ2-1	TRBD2	CSAARDYPNEQFF	TGCAGTGCCGCCCGGGACTACCCCAATGAGCAGTTCTTC
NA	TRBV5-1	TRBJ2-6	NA	CASSLGPSWANVLTF	TGCGCCAGCAGCCTGGGGCCCTCTTGGGCCAACGTCCTGACTTTC
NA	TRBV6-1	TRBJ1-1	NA	CASSVVGATEAFF	TGTGCCAGCAGTGTAGTGGGGGCGACTGAAGCTTTCTTT
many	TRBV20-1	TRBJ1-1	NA	CSARSPPEAFF	TGCAGTGCTAGGAGTCCCCCTGAAGCTTTCTTT
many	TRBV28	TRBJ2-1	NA	CASSLGVVYNEQFF	TGTGCCAGCAGTTTAGGCGTCGTCTACAATGAGCAGTTCTTC
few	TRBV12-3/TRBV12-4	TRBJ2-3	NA	CASSMTEITDTQYF	TGTGCCAGCAGTATGACAGAAATCACAGATACGCAGTATTTT
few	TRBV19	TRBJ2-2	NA	CASSILGCSPTGELFF	TGTGCCAGTAGTATTTTGGGGTGCTCCCCCACCGGGGAGCTGTTTTTT
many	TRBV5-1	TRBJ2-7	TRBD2	CASRTGTSYEQYF	TGCGCCAGCAGGACCGGGACTAGCTACGAGCAGTACTTC
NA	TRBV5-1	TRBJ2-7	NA	CASSSGTASYEQYF	TGCGCCAGCAGCTCAGGGACGGCATCCTACGAGCAGTACTTC
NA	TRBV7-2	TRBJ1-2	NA	CASSSMGPYGYTF	TGTGCCAGCAGCTCCATGGGCCCATATGGCTACACCTTC
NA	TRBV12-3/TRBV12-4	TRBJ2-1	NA	CASSFSQASVAQFF	TGTGCCAGCAGTTTCTCCCAGGCTAGCGTAGCGCAGTTCTTC
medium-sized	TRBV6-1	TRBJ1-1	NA	CASTYDHRNTEAFF	TGTGCCAGCACCTACGATCACCGGAACACTGAAGCTTTCTTT
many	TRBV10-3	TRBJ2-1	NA	CAISEPDGSYNEQFF	TGTGCCATCAGTGAGCCGGACGGGTCCTACAATGAGCAGTTCTTC
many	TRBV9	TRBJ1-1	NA	CASSVDGGGYTEAFF	TGTGCCAGCAGCGTAGATGGGGGTGGGTACACTGAAGCTTTCTTT
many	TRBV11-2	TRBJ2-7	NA	CASSSAAVYEQYF	TGTGCCAGCAGCTCCGCGGCGGTCTACGAGCAGTACTTC
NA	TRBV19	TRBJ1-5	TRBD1	CASSTRTGGLYQPQHF	TGTGCCAGTAGCACTAGGACAGGGGGCCTCTATCAGCCCCAGCATTTT
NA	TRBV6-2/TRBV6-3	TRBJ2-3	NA	CASSYSSLTDTQYF	TGTGCCAGCAGTTACTCATCTCTCACAGATACGCAGTATTTT
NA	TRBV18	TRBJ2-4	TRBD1	CASSLSGQGNIQYF	TGTGCCAGCTCACTCTCAGGACAGGGGAACATTCAGTACTTC
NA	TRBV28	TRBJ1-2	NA	CASSLRPYGYTF	TGTGCCAGCAGTTTAAGGCCCTATGGCTACACCTTC
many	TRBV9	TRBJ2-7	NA	CASSVVGDTYEQYF	TGTGCCAGCAGCGTAGTTGGGGACACCTACGAGCAGTACTTC
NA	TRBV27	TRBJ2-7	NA	CASSFGGEQYF	TGTGCCAGCAGCTTTGGCGGCGAGCAGTACTTC
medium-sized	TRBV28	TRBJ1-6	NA	CASSFGQEALHF	TGTGCCAGCAGTTTTGGCCAGGAGGCCCTCCACTTT
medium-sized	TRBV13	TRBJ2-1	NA	CASSFTYEQFF	TGTGCCAGCAGCTTTACCTATGAGCAGTTCTTC
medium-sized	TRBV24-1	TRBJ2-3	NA	CATSDDLYTQYF	TGTGCCACCAGTGACGACCTTTATACGCAGTATTTT